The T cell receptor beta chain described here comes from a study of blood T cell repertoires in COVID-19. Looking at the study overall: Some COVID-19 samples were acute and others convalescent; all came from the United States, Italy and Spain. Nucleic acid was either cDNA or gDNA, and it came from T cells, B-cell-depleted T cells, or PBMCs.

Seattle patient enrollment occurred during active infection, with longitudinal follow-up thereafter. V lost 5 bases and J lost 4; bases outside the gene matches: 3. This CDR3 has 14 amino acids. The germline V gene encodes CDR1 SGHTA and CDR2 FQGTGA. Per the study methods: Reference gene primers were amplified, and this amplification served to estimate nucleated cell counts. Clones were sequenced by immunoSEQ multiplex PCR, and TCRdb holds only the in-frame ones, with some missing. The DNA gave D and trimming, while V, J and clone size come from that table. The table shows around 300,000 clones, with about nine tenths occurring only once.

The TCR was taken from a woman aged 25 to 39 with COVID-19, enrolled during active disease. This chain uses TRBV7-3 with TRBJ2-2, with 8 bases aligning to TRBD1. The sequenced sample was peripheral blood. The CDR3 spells CASSRTGTTGELFF. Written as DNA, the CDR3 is TGTGCCAGCAGCCGGACAGGGACCACCGGGGAGCTGTTTTTT.